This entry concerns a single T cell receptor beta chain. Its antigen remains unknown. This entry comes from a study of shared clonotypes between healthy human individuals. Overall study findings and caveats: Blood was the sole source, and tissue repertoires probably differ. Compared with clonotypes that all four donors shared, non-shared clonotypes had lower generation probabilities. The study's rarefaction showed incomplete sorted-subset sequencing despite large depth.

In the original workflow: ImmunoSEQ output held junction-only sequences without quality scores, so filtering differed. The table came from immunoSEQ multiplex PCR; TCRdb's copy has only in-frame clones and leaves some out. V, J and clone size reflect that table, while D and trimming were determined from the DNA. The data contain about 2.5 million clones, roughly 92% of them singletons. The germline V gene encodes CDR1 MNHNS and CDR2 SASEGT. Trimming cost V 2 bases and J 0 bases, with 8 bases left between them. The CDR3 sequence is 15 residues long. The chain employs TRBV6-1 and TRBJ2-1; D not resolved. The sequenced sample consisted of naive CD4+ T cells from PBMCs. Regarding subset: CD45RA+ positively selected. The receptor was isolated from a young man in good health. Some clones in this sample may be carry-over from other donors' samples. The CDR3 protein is CASSEYASSYNEQFF. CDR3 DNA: TGTGCCAGCAGTGAATACGCCTCCTCCTACAATGAGCAGTTCTTC.